This T cell receptor (beta chain) was identified during a study of shared T cell receptors in the human thymus. Produced via immunoSEQ multiplex PCR; TCRdb's table is partial and in-frame only. The sample yields hundreds of thousands of clones, approximately 87% seen once. CDR3 length: 16 amino acids. Trimming cost V 4 bases and J 1 base, with 16 bases left between them. Germline lookup yields CDR1 LGHNA and CDR2 YSLEER. The data were also submitted as part of a second study, on human thymus T cells.

The rearrangement joins TRBV4-3 to TRBJ1-2; D is perhaps TRBD1 (6 bases). This clonotype originated in a boy in the first two years of life with a congenital heart defect. The material sequenced was thymocytes. The CDR3 loop is CASSPDTTGLNYGYTF. The DNA for the CDR3 is TGCGCCAGCAGCCCGGACACCACAGGGCTTAACTATGGCTACACCTTC.